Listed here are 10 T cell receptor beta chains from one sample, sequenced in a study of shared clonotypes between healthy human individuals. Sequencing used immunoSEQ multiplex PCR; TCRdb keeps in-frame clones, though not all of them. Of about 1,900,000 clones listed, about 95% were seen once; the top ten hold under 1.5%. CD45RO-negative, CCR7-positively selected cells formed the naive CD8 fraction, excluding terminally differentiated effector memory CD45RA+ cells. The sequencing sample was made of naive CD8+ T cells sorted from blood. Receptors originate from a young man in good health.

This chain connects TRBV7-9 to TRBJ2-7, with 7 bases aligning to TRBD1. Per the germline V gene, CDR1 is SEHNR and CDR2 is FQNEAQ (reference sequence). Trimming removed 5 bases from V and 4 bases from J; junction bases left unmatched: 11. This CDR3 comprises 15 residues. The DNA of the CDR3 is TGTGCCAGCAGCCCCAGCCCGGGACAGAAATACGAGCAGTACTTC. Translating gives CASSPSPGQKYEQYF.

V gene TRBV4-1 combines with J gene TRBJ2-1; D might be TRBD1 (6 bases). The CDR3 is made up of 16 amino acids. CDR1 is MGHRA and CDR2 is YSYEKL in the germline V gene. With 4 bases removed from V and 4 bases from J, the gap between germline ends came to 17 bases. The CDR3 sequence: CASSPWTERNYNEQFF. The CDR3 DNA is TGCGCCAGCAGCCCCTGGACAGAAAGAAATTACAATGAGCAGTTCTTC.

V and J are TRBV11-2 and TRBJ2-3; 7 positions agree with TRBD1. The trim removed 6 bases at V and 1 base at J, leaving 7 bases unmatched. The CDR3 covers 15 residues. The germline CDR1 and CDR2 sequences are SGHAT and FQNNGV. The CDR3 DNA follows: TGTGCCAGCAGTTCCCACAGGGGTGGCACAGATACGCAGTATTTT. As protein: CASSSHRGGTDTQYF.

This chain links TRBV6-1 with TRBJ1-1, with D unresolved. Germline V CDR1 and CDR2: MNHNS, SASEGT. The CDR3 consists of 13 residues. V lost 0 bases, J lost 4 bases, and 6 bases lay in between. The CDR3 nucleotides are TGTGCCAGCAGTGAAGCGGCAGGCACTGAAGCTTTCTTT. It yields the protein CASSEAAGTEAFF.

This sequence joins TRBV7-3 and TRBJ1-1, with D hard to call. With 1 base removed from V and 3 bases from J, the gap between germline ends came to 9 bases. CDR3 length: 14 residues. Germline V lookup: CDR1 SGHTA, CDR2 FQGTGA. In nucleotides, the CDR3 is TGTGCCAGCAGCTTAAATCCAGGCTACACTGAAGCTTTCTTT. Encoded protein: CASSLNPGYTEAFF.

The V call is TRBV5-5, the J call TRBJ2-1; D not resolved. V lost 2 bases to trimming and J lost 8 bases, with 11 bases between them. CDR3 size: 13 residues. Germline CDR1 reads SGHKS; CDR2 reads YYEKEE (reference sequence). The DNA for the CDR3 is TGTGCCAGCAGCTTCTTTGGAATGGATGAGCAGTTCTTC. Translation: CASSFFGMDEQFF. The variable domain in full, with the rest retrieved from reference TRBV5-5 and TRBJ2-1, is DAGVTQSPTHLIKTRGQQVTLRCSPISGHKSVSWYQQVLGQGPQFIFQYYEKEERGRGNFPDRFSARQFPNYSSELNVNALLLGDSALYLCASSFFGMDEQFFGPGTRLTVL.

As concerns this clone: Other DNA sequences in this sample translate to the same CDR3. CDR3 protein: CASSFDGSYEQYF. The CDR3 region has the DNA TGTGCCAGCAGTTTTGACGGGTCCTACGAGCAGTACTTC. This sequence joins TRBV28 and TRBJ2-7; D unclear. Germline CDR1 MDHEN, CDR2 SYDVKM. The V end was cut by 3 bases, the J end by 1 base, with 7 bases between. The CDR3 sequence is 13 residues long.

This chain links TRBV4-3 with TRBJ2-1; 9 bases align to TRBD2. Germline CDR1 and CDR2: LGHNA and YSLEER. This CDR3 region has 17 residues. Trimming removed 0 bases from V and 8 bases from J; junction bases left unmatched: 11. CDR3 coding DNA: TGCGCCAGCAGCCAAGATATGGTGGCGGGAGGGGGTGATGAGCAGTTCTTC. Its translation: CASSQDMVAGGGDEQFF.

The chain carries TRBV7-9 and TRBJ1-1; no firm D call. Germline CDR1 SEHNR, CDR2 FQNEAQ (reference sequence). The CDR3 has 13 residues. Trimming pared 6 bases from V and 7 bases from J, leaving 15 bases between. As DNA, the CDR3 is TGTGCCAGCAGTTGGACGGCCGTGGGTGAAGCTTTCTTT. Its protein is CASSWTAVGEAFF.

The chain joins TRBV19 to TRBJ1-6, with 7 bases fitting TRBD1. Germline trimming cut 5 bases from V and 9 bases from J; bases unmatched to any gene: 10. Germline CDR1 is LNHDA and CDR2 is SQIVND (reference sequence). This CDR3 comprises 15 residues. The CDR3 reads CASSLGTASGSPLHF. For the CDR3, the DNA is TGTGCCAGTAGTCTCGGGACAGCCAGCGGTTCACCCCTCCACTTT. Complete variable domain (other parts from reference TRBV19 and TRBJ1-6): DGGITQSPKYLFRKEGQNVTLSCEQNLNHDAMYWYRQDPGQGLRLIYYSQIVNDFQKGDIAEGYSVSREKKESFPLTVTSAQKNPTAFYLCASSLGTASGSPLHFGNGTRLTVT.